This T cell receptor (beta chain) comes out of a study of blood T cell repertoires in COVID-19. Sequencing was performed with immunoSEQ multiplex PCR; in TCRdb, only in-frame clones are kept and a portion is missing. This repertoire shows some 380,000 clones, about 89% found once; its top ten account for approximately 1.2%. Germline V CDR1 and CDR2: KGHSH, LQKENI. V was clipped by 5 bases and J by 2 bases, with 16 bases between them. This CDR3 spans 15 amino acids. The sample consisted of PBMCs or T cells enriched from blood (not recorded which). The rearrangement joins TRBV18 to TRBJ2-7, with D possibly matching TRBD1 (7 bases). The sequence was obtained from a man younger than 40 who had recovered from COVID-19. The CDR3 loop reads CASSTQGGFTYEQYF. The CDR3 region has the DNA TGTGCCAGCTCAACCCAGGGGGGTTTCACCTACGAGCAGTACTTC.